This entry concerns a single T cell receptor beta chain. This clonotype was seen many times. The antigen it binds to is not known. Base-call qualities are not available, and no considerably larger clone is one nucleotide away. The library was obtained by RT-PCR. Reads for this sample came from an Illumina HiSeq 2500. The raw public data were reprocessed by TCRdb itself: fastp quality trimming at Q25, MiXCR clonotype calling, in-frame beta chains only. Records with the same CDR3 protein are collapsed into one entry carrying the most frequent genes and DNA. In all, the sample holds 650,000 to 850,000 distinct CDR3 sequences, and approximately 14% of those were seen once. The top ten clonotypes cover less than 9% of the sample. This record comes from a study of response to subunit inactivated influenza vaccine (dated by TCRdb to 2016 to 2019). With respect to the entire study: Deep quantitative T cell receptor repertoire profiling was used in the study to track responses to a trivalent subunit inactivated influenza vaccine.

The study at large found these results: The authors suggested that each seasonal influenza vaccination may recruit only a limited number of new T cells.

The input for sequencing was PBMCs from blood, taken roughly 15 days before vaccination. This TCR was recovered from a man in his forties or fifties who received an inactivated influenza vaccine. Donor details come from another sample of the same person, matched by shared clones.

The CDR3 region has the sequence CATLLGGEETQYF. In nucleotide form, the sequence is TGTGCCACCCTATTGGGGGGGGAAGAGACCCAGTACTTC. The rearrangement combines TRBV28 with TRBJ2-5; 7 bases in the middle match TRBD2. CDR1 and CDR2 are read off the germline V gene as MDHEN and SYDVKM. V is pruned by 10 bases and J by 3 bases, leaving 8 bases of the junction without a gene match. The CDR3 holds 13 amino acids from the cysteine to the phenylalanine. Of all the DNA, just the CDR3 is kept, 39 bases in frame from base 1.